Below, 7 T cell receptor beta chains from the same sample are listed, as sequenced in a study of blood T cell repertoires in COVID-19. Repertoires were generated with immunoSEQ multiplex PCR, while TCRdb's copy carries only in-frame clones and drops some. The sample shows a few hundred thousand clones, approximately 90% of them seen only once. Sequencing used peripheral blood. The receptors come from a woman in her fifties or sixties with COVID-19, enrolled during active disease.

The chain couples TRBV10-3 to TRBJ2-7; D gene uncertain. Trimming removed 4 bases at V and 1 base at J, with 2 bases between. The CDR3 is 11 amino acids. Germline-derived CDR1 and CDR2 are ENHRY and SYGVKD. The CDR3 sequence is CAISASYEQYF. CDR3 bases: TGTGCCATCAGTGCTTCCTACGAGCAGTACTTC.

The rearrangement joins TRBV5-8 to TRBJ1-6; D unresolved. The CDR3 loop spans 14 amino acids. V was cut by 0 bases and J by 11 bases, with 12 bases left in between. Per the germline V gene, CDR1 is SGHTS and CDR2 is YDEGEE. CDR3 coding DNA: TGTGCCAGCAGCTTGGGGCAGAAGATGACACCCCTCCACTTT. This encodes CASSLGQKMTPLHF.

This chain joins TRBV18 and TRBJ2-5, with D possibly matching TRBD1 (5 bases). The V and J ends lost 2 bases and 2 bases respectively, with 12 bases between them. The germline CDR1 and CDR2 sequences are KGHSH and LQKENI. The CDR3 consists of 15 residues. CDR3 in amino acids: CASSPIGHPQETQYF. CDR3 DNA: TGTGCCAGCTCACCAATAGGACATCCACAAGAGACCCAGTACTTC.

The chain has TRBV7-6 and TRBJ2-3; 9 bases fit TRBD2. The CDR3 has 16 amino acids. V shed 5 bases and J 0 bases; nucleotides not matched to a gene: 6. The germline gives CDR1 SGHVS, CDR2 FNYEAQ. The CDR3 loop is CASSLGLAGSTDTQYF. DNA for the CDR3: TGTGCCAGCAGCCTGGGGCTAGCGGGAAGCACAGATACGCAGTATTTT.

CDR3 in DNA: TGTGCCAGTACCCTAGGGACAGGACTTAGGCCCCAGCATTTT. It yields the protein CASTLGTGLRPQHF. The V call is TRBV19, the J call TRBJ1-5; 8 positions match TRBD1. The CDR3 is 14 amino acids. After removal of 7 bases from V and 9 bases from J, the junction contained 11 bases not matched to a gene. From germline, CDR1 is LNHDA and CDR2 SQIVND (reference sequence).

The J gene is TRBJ2-1, the V gene TRBV21-1; TRBD2 is the table's D call, not checked against the DNA. TRBV21-1 is a listed pseudogene. This CDR3 contains 15 residues. The CDR3 here is CATASLTEHGNEQFF. The CDR3 nucleotides read TGTGCCACCGCTTCATTAACGGAGCACGGCAATGAGCAGTTCTTC.

The chain carries TRBV5-1 and TRBJ2-1; 9 nucleotides align to TRBD2. With V trimmed by 5 bases and J by 4 bases, 10 bases remained unmatched. There are 16 residues in the CDR3. The germline gives CDR1 SGHRS, CDR2 YFSETQ. In DNA, the CDR3 is TGCGCCAGCAGTCCTGTGGCGGGAGGGGGTTACAATGAGCAGTTCTTC. Translated, it gives CASSPVAGGGYNEQFF. The whole variable domain, filled in from reference TRBV5-1 and TRBJ2-1, reads KAGVTQTPRYLIKTRGQQVTLSCSPISGHRSVSWYQQTPGQGLQFLFEYFSETQRNKGNFPGRFSGRQFSNSRSEMNVSTLELGDSALYLCASSPVAGGGYNEQFFGPGTRLTVL.